These T cell receptor beta chains were read from a single sample in a study of regulatory T cells in long-lasting Graves disease. TCRdb recomputed calls from the multiplex PCR reads with MiXCR, one row per CDR3 protein. The table has about 540,000 distinct CDR3 sequences, approximately 13% seen once. In addition, the sample was reused for a study of T cells in Graves' hyperthyroidism and ophthalmopathy.

The sequencing here drew on peripheral blood mononuclear cells (PBMCs), taken at new diagnosis, from a patient treated with antithyroid drugs. These receptors originate from a man aged 25-45 years with Graves disease. CDR3s include the opening cysteine and the closing phenylalanine or tryptophan.

TRBJ2-7 TRBV7-8 CASAGRGGEQYF
TRBJ2-7 TRBV6-5 CASSYRPGQYEQYF
TRBJ2-7 TRBV30 CAWRRGRTYEQYF
TRBJ2-3 TRBV20-1 CSARALAGVTTDTQYF
TRBJ2-1 TRBV6-1 CASGPGQPGLLKFF
TRBJ2-7 TRBV2 CASKESTSGSYEQYF
TRBJ1-2 TRBV28 CASRSWGGGDYGYTF
TRBJ2-7 TRBV2 CASRAGIYEQYF
TRBJ1-1 TRBV6-1 CASSHPFAGGFTEAFF
TRBJ2-1 TRBV30 CAADREVRPEQFF
TRBJ2-1 TRBV6-1 CASSKLAEGDNEQFF
TRBJ1-1 TRBV11-2 CASSTRTAMNTEAFF
TRBJ1-1 TRBV7-2 CASSLVGLGAFF
TRBJ2-1 TRBV7-9 CASRPGGGQGYNEQFF
TRBJ1-3 TRBV19 CANDRAGNTIYF
TRBJ2-2 TRBV29-1 CSTYGQGAAGELFF
TRBJ2-7 TRBV4-1 CASSQDWGRISYEQYF
TRBJ2-1 TRBV5-1 CASSLLGRGSYNEQFF
TRBJ2-7 TRBV24-1 CATSDAALYEQYF
TRBJ2-3 TRBV10-1 CASSAGYTQYF
TRBJ2-3 TRBV6-2/TRBV6-3 CASSYWGQGQDTQYF
TRBJ2-7 TRBV27 CASSLSAGNYEQYF